The clone carrying this T cell receptor (beta chain) was recorded a few times. The data were produced by immunoSEQ multiplex PCR, yet TCRdb's version contains in-frame clones alone and is incomplete. The sample carries about 98,000 clones, around 90% recorded once. These data belong to a study of blood T cell repertoires in COVID-19. CDR1 and CDR2 from the germline V gene are GTSNPN and SVGIG (reference sequence). Trimming took 7 bases from V and 0 from J, leaving 10 bases between them. This CDR3 contains 12 residues. Specimen: peripheral blood. The receptor comes from a man between 45 and 60 years old with active COVID-19. V gene TRBV30 combines with J gene TRBJ2-7, with D possibly TRBD1 on 5 matching bases. The CDR3 here is CALLGPSYEQYF. CDR3 bases: TGTGCCTTGCTGGGGCCCTCCTACGAGCAGTACTTC.